Listed below are T cell receptor beta chains from one sample, sequenced in a study of blood T cell repertoires in COVID-19. The assay was immunoSEQ multiplex PCR, and TCRdb's table has in-frame clones only and misses some. The sample contains roughly 190,000 clones, roughly 80% of which appear only once. The sample comprised peripheral blood. All receptors come from a woman aged 40 to 55 with COVID-19, enrolled during active disease. Both conserved end residues are part of each CDR3. The order of the fields is CDR3 length, V gene, clone size, D gene, J gene, CDR3 DNA, CDR3 protein. D genes are given only for firm matches. For some rows the clone size is stated as once, few or many, or as a class when expanded; others skip it.

length: 15
V: TRBV6-5
size: .
D: TRBD2
J: TRBJ2-7
DNA: TGTGCCAGCAGTAACGACTTTAGCGGGTTCTACGAGCAGTACTTC
CDR3: CASSNDFSGFYEQYF

length: 11
V: TRBV30
size: .
D: TRBD1
J: TRBJ2-1
DNA: TGTGCCTACGACAGGGGGAGTGAGCAGTTCTTC
CDR3: CAYDRGSEQFF

length: 15
V: TRBV12-5
size: few
D: TRBD2
J: TRBJ2-5
DNA: TGTGCTAGTGGTTCTGGCAGGACTAGCGGAGGGACCCAGTACTTC
CDR3: CASGSGRTSGGTQYF

length: 17
V: TRBV19
size: .
D: TRBD1
J: TRBJ1-1
DNA: TGTGCCAGTAGTACTGGACAGGGGGGATACATGAACACTGAAGCTTTCTTT
CDR3: CASSTGQGGYMNTEAFF

length: 14
V: TRBV10-3
size: once
D: .
J: TRBJ2-1
DNA: TGTGCCATCAATGCGGGCCCTTACAATAGTGAGCAGTTCTTC
CDR3: CAINAGPYNSEQFF

length: 12
V: TRBV12-3/TRBV12-4
size: few
D: .
J: TRBJ1-4
DNA: TGTGCCAGCAGTTTCTCTAGTGAAAAACTGTTTTTT
CDR3: CASSFSSEKLFF

length: 12
V: TRBV11-2
size: .
D: .
J: TRBJ2-1
DNA: TGTGCCAGCAGCTTCCGGGGCAATGAGCAGTTCTTC
CDR3: CASSFRGNEQFF

length: 15
V: TRBV6-2/TRBV6-3
size: .
D: TRBD2
J: TRBJ2-7
DNA: TGTGCCAGCAGTTACCGCGGGGGGCGGACCTACGAGCAGTACTTC
CDR3: CASSYRGGRTYEQYF

length: 14
V: TRBV28
size: .
D: .
J: TRBJ1-5
DNA: TGTGCCAGCAACCTTGGGGGGGGCAGTCAGCCCCAGCATTTT
CDR3: CASNLGGGSQPQHF

length: 15
V: TRBV3-1/TRBV3-2
size: .
D: .
J: TRBJ2-7
DNA: TGTGCCAGCAGCCAAGACCAGCGGGTTTCCTACGAGCAGTACTTC
CDR3: CASSQDQRVSYEQYF